One sample yielded the 22 T cell receptor beta chains listed below, sequenced in a study of blood T cells in healthy people across ages. Alongside a J-beta primer mix, a sample-barcoded 5' primer served in a second PCR lasting 7 to 11 cycles. TCRdb re-derived calls from the 5' RACE reads in MiXCR, one entry per CDR3 protein. The sample gives approximately 490,000 distinct CDR3 sequences, 24% of which show up once; approximately 10% is in the top ten. Separately, the same data were catalogued under a study of T cells of mothers and their children.

The sequenced material came from blood. These receptors all stem from a boy aged 5 to 17 in good health.

The genes are TRBV6-1 and TRBJ2-1; 13 nucleotides line up with TRBD2. Germline V CDR1 and CDR2: MNHNS, SASEGT. V lost 4 bases, J lost 15 bases, and 12 bases stayed unmatched. The CDR3 sequence is 15 residues long. DNA of the CDR3: TGTGCCAGCAGTGGGACTAGCGGGAGCGGGGGGAGGCTGTTCTTC. Translation gives CASSGTSGSGGRLFF.

The V call is TRBV15, the J call TRBJ1-2; D is perhaps TRBD1 (6 bases). The ends were cut back, 3 bases at V and 6 bases at J, with 14 bases in the middle. The length of the CDR3 is 14 residues. From germline, CDR1 is LNHNV and CDR2 YYDKDF (reference sequence). CDR3 region: CATSSIRGNDGYTF. The CDR3 DNA follows: TGTGCCACCAGCAGTATTAGGGGGAACGATGGCTACACCTTC.

This clonotype was seen only a few times. V and J are TRBV6-2 or TRBV6-3 and TRBJ2-1; 12 bases align to TRBD2. After removal of 6 bases from V and 5 bases from J, the junction contained 5 bases not matched to a gene. The CDR3 has 15 amino acids. Germline V gene sequence: CDR1 MNHEY, CDR2 SVGEGT. CDR3 sequence (DNA): TGTGCCAGCAGACCTGGACTAGCGGGACACAATGAGCAGTTCTTC. This sequence encodes CASRPGLAGHNEQFF.

V and J are TRBV24-1 and TRBJ2-7; the match to TRBD1 covers 7 bases. J was trimmed by 4 bases and V by 2 bases; bases with no gene match: 7. CDR3 length: 15 amino acids. CDR1 KGHDR and CDR2 SFDVKD come from the germline V gene. CDR3 loop: CATSDSGTAIYEQYF. DNA of the CDR3: TGTGCCACCAGTGATTCCGGGACAGCGATTTACGAGCAGTACTTC.

CDR3 in amino acids: CASSSTGFDEQYF. CDR3 bases: TGTGCCAGCAGCTCAACAGGGTTCGACGAGCAGTACTTC. The chain recombines TRBV7-3 with TRBJ2-7; possibly TRBD1 for D (6 bases). Trimming removed 4 bases at V and 5 bases at J, with 12 bases between. The CDR3 is made up of 13 amino acids. Germline V gives CDR1 SGHTA, CDR2 FQGTGA.

The chain couples TRBV20-1 to TRBJ1-2; D might be TRBD1 (5 bases). Per germline, CDR1 DFQATT and CDR2 SNEGSKA (reference sequence). This CDR3 comprises 13 residues. The V end was cut by 3 bases, the J end by 7 bases, with 15 bases between. DNA of the CDR3: TGCAGTGCTAGTGGGGGAGGGTCTGGTGGCTACACCTTC. This gives the protein CSASGGGSGGYTF.

This clonotype was observed once. The chain uses TRBV11-2 and TRBJ2-3, with D possibly being TRBD1 or TRBD2 (5 bases each). Between the trimmed V and J ends, which lost 3 bases and 1 base, there was a span of 17 bases. The CDR3 runs 17 residues. CDR1 and CDR2 from the germline V gene are SGHAT and FQNNGV. CDR3 residues: CASSLFRPGRRTDTQYF. The CDR3 coding sequence is TGTGCCAGCAGCTTGTTTCGGCCGGGACGCCGCACAGATACGCAGTATTTT.

This sequence joins TRBV11-2 and TRBJ2-1; D perhaps matches TRBD2 (6 bases). Germline V gene sequence: CDR1 SGHAT, CDR2 FQNNGV. The CDR3 loop spans 14 amino acids. Trimming took 6 bases from V and 4 from J, leaving 13 bases between them. CDR3 nucleotides: TGTGCCAGCAGTAGGGTAGCGGTATACAATGAGCAGTTCTTC. Translated: CASSRVAVYNEQFF.

V is TRBV24-1 and J is TRBJ2-3; D gene ambiguous. The germline gives CDR1 KGHDR, CDR2 SFDVKD. The germline V and J ends were trimmed by 5 bases and 1 base, with 15 bases remaining between them. There are 16 residues in the CDR3. The CDR3 DNA follows: TGTGCCACCAGTGGTTGGGGTCCGGGTGGCACAGATACGCAGTATTTT. Protein: CATSGWGPGGTDTQYF.

V and J are TRBV5-1 and TRBJ2-5; D possibly matches TRBD1 or TRBD2 (6 bases each). V gave up 0 bases and J gave up 4 bases, with 10 bases separating them. Germline assignment: CDR1 SGHRS and CDR2 YFSETQ. The CDR3 loop spans 14 amino acids. The CDR3 DNA sequence: TGCGCCAGCAGCTTGGCAGAGGGGGGAGAGACCCAGTACTTC. This translates into CASSLAEGGETQYF.

J is TRBJ2-5 and V is TRBV5-1, with 7 bases matching TRBD1. Looked up from germline, CDR1 is SGHRS and CDR2 is YFSETQ. J was trimmed by 2 bases and V by 2 bases; bases with no gene match: 6. There are 15 residues in the CDR3. The CDR3 loop is CASSFLTGKQETQYF. The DNA for the CDR3 is TGCGCCAGCAGCTTCTTGACAGGGAAGCAAGAGACCCAGTACTTC.

This clonotype came up a few times. The genes are TRBV28 and TRBJ2-7; D is perhaps TRBD1 (6 bases). The V end lost 5 bases, the J end lost 3 bases, and 23 bases lay between the germline ends. Germline CDR1 and CDR2: MDHEN and SYDVKM. This CDR3 spans 17 amino acids. CDR3: CASSQDRWRIFDYEQYF. The DNA for the CDR3 is TGTGCCAGCAGTCAAGACAGGTGGAGGATCTTCGACTACGAGCAGTACTTC.

The chain has TRBV20-1 and TRBJ2-1; D call uncertain. With 0 bases removed from V and 6 bases from J, the gap between germline ends came to 6 bases. The V gene's germline CDR1 is DFQATT and CDR2 SNEGSKA (reference sequence). The CDR3 length is 12 residues. CDR3 in DNA: TGCAGTGCTAGAGATCACTCCAATGAGCAGTTCTTC. Translating it yields CSARDHSNEQFF.

The gene calls are TRBV7-9 and TRBJ2-5; 13 bases are shared with TRBD2. The V gene end was trimmed by 11 bases and the J gene end by 1 base; junction bases not matched to a gene: 4. CDR1 and CDR2 (germline): SEHNR, FQNEAQ (reference sequence). The CDR3 is 14 amino acids. In DNA, the CDR3 is TGTGCCGGTGGGACTAGCGGGGCCCAAGAGACCCAGTACTTC. It encodes CAGGTSGAQETQYF.

This clonotype was observed a few times. The chain is built from TRBV5-8 and TRBJ2-3, with 8 bases aligning to TRBD2. This CDR3 is 16 amino acids long. V lost 0 bases to trimming and J lost 3 bases; unmatched junction nucleotides: 6. Germline CDR1 SGHTS, CDR2 YDEGEE. The chain's CDR3 is CASSLGLTGGTDTQYF. CDR3 nucleotides: TGTGCCAGCAGCTTGGGGCTCACGGGAGGGACAGATACGCAGTATTTT.

The chain combines TRBV10-3 with TRBJ2-2; D unresolved. From germline, CDR1 is ENHRY and CDR2 SYGVKD. Trimming cost V 3 bases and J 2 bases, with 13 bases left between them. The CDR3 totals 16 residues. In nucleotides, the CDR3 is TGTGCCATCAGTGAAACGAGTCTCTTAAACACCGGGGAGCTGTTTTTT. Translated: CAISETSLLNTGELFF.

The CDR3 protein is CASSPGRLAGAEETQYF. In DNA, the CDR3 is TGTGCCAGCAGCCCAGGGCGGCTAGCGGGGGCAGAAGAGACCCAGTACTTC. This chain joins TRBV14 and TRBJ2-5, with 10 bases identical to TRBD2. CDR3 size: 17 residues. CDR1 and CDR2 (germline): SGHDN, FVKESK. The V and J ends lost 4 bases and 3 bases, in that order; junction bases with no gene match: 11.

This clonotype was seen a few times. The chain couples TRBV7-2 to TRBJ2-4, with 11 positions matching TRBD2. V lost 2 bases and J lost 9; bases outside the gene matches: 6. CDR1 is SGHTA, CDR2 FQGNSA, per germline. The CDR3 is 15 amino acids. The CDR3 bases are TGTGCCAGCAGCTTAACTAGCGGGGGCGGGAGCATTCAGTACTTC. Residues: CASSLTSGGGSIQYF.

The chain joins TRBV30 to TRBJ2-2; D gene unclear. V shed 1 base and J shed 0 bases, with 3 bases lying between them. CDR1 GTSNPN and CDR2 SVGIG come from the germline V gene (reference sequence). The CDR3 length is 13 residues. The CDR3: CAWSGPNTGELFF. DNA for the CDR3: TGTGCCTGGAGTGGGCCGAACACCGGGGAGCTGTTTTTT.

At least ten counts were recorded for this clonotype. The chain links TRBV4-3 to TRBJ2-1, with TRBD2 matching over 8 bases. From germline, CDR1 is LGHNA and CDR2 YSLEER. V was pared by 4 bases and J by 6 bases, with 2 bases of the junction left unmatched. This CDR3 has 13 residues. CDR3 region: CASSPGGGNEQFF. In DNA form, the CDR3 reads TGCGCCAGCAGCCCGGGGGGGGGCAATGAGCAGTTCTTC.

This clonotype has more than one count but fewer than ten. The chain uses TRBV4-3 and TRBJ1-1; D gene uncertain. The V gene's germline CDR1 is LGHNA and CDR2 YSLEER. The CDR3 extends over 12 amino acids. The V gene lost 0 bases and the J gene lost 7 bases, with 6 bases spanning the gap. The CDR3 DNA follows: TGCGCCAGCAGCCAAGAGGGCAGTGAAGCTTTCTTT. Its protein product is CASSQEGSEAFF.

The rearrangement links TRBV9 to TRBJ2-3; maybe TRBD2 (6 bases). The CDR3 totals 13 residues. CDR1 and CDR2 from the germline V gene are SGDLS and YYNGEE. The V end was cut by 2 bases, the J end by 4 bases, with 8 bases between. The CDR3 loop is CASSVSGADTQYF. Here the CDR3 DNA reads TGTGCCAGCAGCGTTTCGGGGGCAGATACGCAGTATTTT.